The rows below give T cell receptor beta chains drawn from one sample of a study of blood T cell repertoires in COVID-19. TCRdb keeps only in-frame clones here, not all; method: immunoSEQ multiplex PCR. The sample includes about 55,000 clones, approximately 78% of them seen just once. The sequenced sample was peripheral blood. All receptors derive from a human donor in a cohort sampled during active or convalescent COVID-19. Both conserved end residues are part of each CDR3. Fields, in order: clone size, D gene, J gene, CDR3 length, V gene, CDR3 protein. A D gene is named only where the DNA matches it firmly. The size field is filled for only some rows; it gives once, few, many or a size class.

-,-,TRBJ1-1,14,TRBV7-3,CASSVGWGDTEAFF
-,TRBD2,TRBJ2-7,15,TRBV6-1,CASSEATGGRHEQYF
-,-,TRBJ1-5,15,TRBV4-3,CASSPRYRDGQPQHF
-,-,TRBJ1-1,13,TRBV3-1/TRBV3-2,CASRRALNTEAFF
once,-,TRBJ1-2,14,TRBV6-6,CASSSTTGNYGYTF
-,TRBD2,TRBJ2-5,17,TRBV10-2,CASSEWSSGGAGETQYF
-,-,TRBJ1-3,17,TRBV9,CASSVGPQDRAGNTIYF
few,-,TRBJ2-3,15,TRBV7-6,CASSQRPQGTDTQYF
-,-,TRBJ1-2,13,TRBV10-3,CATTGIPHYGYTF
-,-,TRBJ2-3,14,TRBV7-3,CASSPSLATNTQYF
-,TRBD2,TRBJ2-3,16,TRBV5-1,CASSLAVSGGADTQYF